This entry lists 26 T cell receptor beta chains sequenced from one sample in a study of beta chain features in type 1 diabetes. Antigen specificity for these receptors is unknown. All of the isolated RNA was reverse transcribed, so expressed TCRB transcripts were sequenced. Assay used: immunoSEQ multiplex PCR; TCRdb lists only in-frame clones, some missing. Of a few hundred thousand clones listed, about a tenth are singletons. Findings of the study overall: Type 1 diabetes patients showed a moderate but significant shortening of TCRB CDR3s in all four CD4+ subsets.

The sequenced sample consisted of naive CD4+ T cells from blood. These receptors came from a man younger than 40 with type 1 diabetes.

The V call is TRBV7-8, the J call TRBJ2-5, with D perhaps TRBD1 (6 bases). The CDR3 loop spans 15 amino acids. Per germline, CDR1 SGHVS and CDR2 FQNEAQ. Trimming shortened V by 2 bases and J by 0 bases, and 10 bases separated the two germline ends. The DNA of the CDR3 is TGTGCCAGCAGCTTAACGACAGGCTACCAAGAGACCCAGTACTTC. The encoded protein is CASSLTTGYQETQYF.

This clone was found a few times. The CDR3 DNA is TGCGCCAGCAGCGGGGGGACGAACACTGAAGCTTTCTTT. Residues: CASSGGTNTEAFF. This chain connects TRBV5-1 to TRBJ1-1, with D perhaps matching TRBD1 (5 bases). Trimming took off 4 bases at V and 1 base at J, with 8 bases between the two ends. Germline V gene data show CDR1 as SGHRS and CDR2 as YFSETQ. The CDR3 spans 13 residues. The variable domain in full, completed from reference TRBV5-1 and TRBJ1-1, reads KAGVTQTPRYLIKTRGQQVTLSCSPISGHRSVSWYQQTPGQGLQFLFEYFSETQRNKGNFPGRFSGRQFSNSRSEMNVSTLELGDSALYLCASSGGTNTEAFFGQGTRLTVV.

The CDR3 coding sequence is TGTGCCAGCAGTTGGAAGGGACTGTCGTCCTACGAGCAGTACTTC. Its protein product is CASSWKGLSSYEQYF. The chain couples TRBV27 to TRBJ2-7; a weak D match, TRBD2 (6 bases). The CDR3 sequence is 15 residues long. Trimming cost V 4 bases and J 1 base, with 14 bases left between them. The germline V gene encodes CDR1 MNHEY and CDR2 SMNVEV (reference sequence).

This chain connects TRBV25-1 to TRBJ2-7; 9 bases fit TRBD2. V shed 4 bases, J shed 3 bases, and the junction held 13 bases outside the gene matches. The CDR3 runs 17 residues. Germline V CDR1 and CDR2: MGHDK, SYGVNS. CDR3: CASSGPSRRGGIYEQYF. Written as DNA, the CDR3 is TGTGCCAGCAGTGGCCCCAGTCGGCGGGGGGGAATCTACGAGCAGTACTTC.

This clone has a handful of counts. This sequence joins TRBV5-6 and TRBJ2-7; the D gene is possibly TRBD1 (5 bases). The CDR3 has 11 amino acids. The V gene lost 2 bases and the J gene lost 7 bases, with 7 bases spanning the gap. Per germline, CDR1 SGHDT and CDR2 YYEEEE. The CDR3 DNA reads as TGTGCCAGCAGCTTCAGGACAGAGCAGTACTTC. Its translation: CASSFRTEQYF.

CDR3 DNA: TGTGCCAGCAGCCCTAGCGGAGATACGCAGTATTTT. The encoded protein is CASSPSGDTQYF. V usage is TRBV5-4 and J usage is TRBJ2-3, with 7 bases lining up with TRBD2. The CDR3 covers 12 residues. With 4 bases clipped from V and 5 bases from J, the junction kept 1 base outside the gene matches. Germline CDR1 SGHNT, CDR2 YYREEE (reference sequence).

In this sample, this clone turned up a few times. The rearrangement joins TRBV2 to TRBJ2-7; D perhaps matches TRBD2 (7 bases). V gave up 10 bases and J gave up 3 bases, with 16 bases separating them. The CDR3 is 13 residues long. Germline V gene data show CDR1 as SNHLY and CDR2 as FYNNEI. The CDR3 nucleotides read TGTGCCACCGGGACATCGGGAGGCTACGAGCAGTACTTC. It codes for CATGTSGGYEQYF.

This clone showed up just a few times. The rearrangement uses TRBV28 and TRBJ2-1, with 11 nucleotides matching TRBD2. The CDR3 runs to 15 residues. Per the germline V gene, CDR1 is MDHEN and CDR2 is SYDVKM. The V gene end was trimmed by 2 bases and the J gene end by 10 bases; junction bases not matched to a gene: 7. The CDR3 sequence is CASSLIAGGPREQFF. The CDR3 nucleotides are TGTGCCAGCAGTTTAATAGCGGGGGGGCCTCGGGAGCAGTTCTTC.

This clone turned up a few times. The chain carries TRBV9 and TRBJ2-2, with 7 positions matching TRBD2. Germline CDR1 is SGDLS and CDR2 is YYNGEE. The CDR3 runs 14 residues. With 2 bases clipped from V and 5 bases from J, the junction kept 3 bases outside the gene matches. This CDR3 reads CASSVGGGTGELFF. As DNA, the CDR3 is TGTGCCAGCAGCGTGGGGGGGGGTACCGGGGAGCTGTTTTTT.

The chain combines TRBV18 with TRBJ2-7; 9 bases are a match to TRBD1. Germline-derived CDR1 and CDR2 are KGHSH and LQKENI. The CDR3 covers 15 residues. V lost 5 bases and J lost 4; bases outside the gene matches: 9. The CDR3: CASSGLGTGKYEQYF. CDR3 sequence (DNA): TGTGCCAGCTCAGGACTAGGGACAGGGAAATACGAGCAGTACTTC.

The V gene is TRBV19, the J gene TRBJ2-1; 12 nucleotides match TRBD2. This CDR3 comprises 15 residues. V dropped 8 bases and J dropped 3; count of bases not matched to a gene: 5. Germline values: CDR1 LNHDA, CDR2 SQIVND (reference sequence). CDR3 sequence: CASASGGAIYNEQFF. The CDR3 DNA is TGTGCCAGTGCTAGCGGGGGGGCGATCTACAATGAGCAGTTCTTC.

The chain carries TRBV11-2 and TRBJ2-1, with D possibly being TRBD1 (6 bases). The CDR3 extends over 15 amino acids. V gave up 1 base and J gave up 2 bases, with 9 bases separating them. The germline V gene has CDR1 SGHAT and CDR2 FQNNGV. The CDR3 DNA sequence: TGTGCCAGCAGCTTAGTACAGGGAGCCTACAATGAGCAGTTCTTC. It codes for CASSLVQGAYNEQFF.

J is TRBJ2-1 and V is TRBV19, with 9 bases fitting TRBD2. Germline V gives CDR1 LNHDA, CDR2 SQIVND (reference sequence). This CDR3 has 14 residues. J lost 8 bases, V lost 5 bases, and 7 bases had no gene match. Here the CDR3 DNA reads TGTGCCAGTAGTCGACTAGCGGCGAGGGATGAGCAGTTCTTC. This encodes CASSRLAARDEQFF.

The chain combines TRBV7-2 with TRBJ2-7, with TRBD2 as a possible D gene (5 bases). The CDR3 is 15 amino acids. CDR1 is SGHTA and CDR2 is FQGNSA in the germline V gene. Trimming removed 1 base from V and 0 bases from J, with 10 bases in between. The CDR3 sequence is CASSLGGRHSYEQYF. CDR3 in DNA: TGTGCCAGCAGCTTAGGAGGGCGCCACTCCTACGAGCAGTACTTC. The full variable domain, in which reference TRBV7-2 and TRBJ2-7 provide the parts outside the CDR3, is GAGVSQSPSNKVTEKGKDVELRCDPISGHTALYWYRQSLGQGLEFLIYFQGNSAPDKSGLPSDRFSAERTGGSVSTLTIQRTQQEDSAVYLCASSLGGRHSYEQYFGPGTRLTVT.

The genes are TRBV19 and TRBJ1-2; possibly TRBD1 for D (6 bases). This CDR3 has 14 amino acids. Germline V gene data show CDR1 as LNHDA and CDR2 as SQIVND (reference sequence). Trimming pared 5 bases from V and 2 bases from J, leaving 12 bases between. CDR3 DNA sequence: TGTGCCAGTAGTCCAAGGACAGAAAACTATGGCTACACCTTC. It is translated as CASSPRTENYGYTF.

This clone was observed a few times. The rearrangement joins TRBV29-1 to TRBJ2-3, with TRBD1 as a possible D gene (5 bases). The CDR3 covers 13 residues. V was trimmed by 7 bases and J by 5 bases, leaving 16 bases between them. CDR1 is SQVTM and CDR2 is ANQGSEA in the germline V gene. The CDR3 is CSASVGRQDTQYF. The CDR3 nucleotides are TGCAGCGCCTCTGTGGGGCGACAAGATACGCAGTATTTT.

This clone has a handful of counts. The gene calls are TRBV5-1 and TRBJ2-3; possibly TRBD1 for D (5 bases). This CDR3 is built from 15 residues. V lost 3 bases and J lost 1, with 12 bases in between. Germline assignment: CDR1 SGHRS and CDR2 YFSETQ. CDR3 residues: CASSWADSRTDTQYF. The CDR3 bases are TGCGCCAGCAGCTGGGCTGACAGCCGCACAGATACGCAGTATTTT.

The chain employs TRBV30 and TRBJ2-7; D is possibly TRBD1 (6 bases). V lost 2 bases and J 0 bases, leaving 8 bases between the germline ends. CDR3 length equals 13 residues. From germline, CDR1 is GTSNPN and CDR2 SVGIG (reference sequence). The CDR3 loop reads CAWSTGNSYEQYF. The CDR3, as DNA: TGTGCCTGGAGTACAGGGAACTCCTACGAGCAGTACTTC.

The chain has TRBV11-2 and TRBJ2-7; 7 positions match TRBD1. CDR1 SGHAT and CDR2 FQNNGV come from the germline V gene. V gave up 5 bases and J gave up 4 bases; unmatched junction bases: 2. This CDR3 contains 12 residues. CDR3 DNA: TGTGCCAGCAGCCAACAGGGGTACGAGCAGTACTTC. This sequence encodes CASSQQGYEQYF.

This chain uses TRBV6-5 with TRBJ1-2; D is undetermined. In germline, CDR1 is MNHEY, CDR2 SVGAGI. Trimming took off 0 bases at V and 4 bases at J, with 12 bases between the two ends. The CDR3 length is 15 residues. The CDR3 coding sequence is TGTGCCAGCAGTTACTCCGTCAATTCCGGCTATGGCTACACCTTC. This codes for CASSYSVNSGYGYTF.

The chain couples TRBV29-1 to TRBJ2-5, with D unclear. The CDR3 is 13 amino acids. Per the germline V gene, CDR1 is SQVTM and CDR2 is ANQGSEA. V was trimmed by 5 bases and J by 4 bases, leaving 14 bases between them. The CDR3 spells CSVQAGIGETQYF. For the CDR3, the DNA is TGCAGCGTTCAGGCAGGCATAGGAGAGACCCAGTACTTC.

This sequence joins TRBV19 and TRBJ2-3; TRBD2 matches at 11 bases. V lost 4 bases and J lost 4; bases outside the gene matches: 4. This CDR3 has 15 residues. Germline loops: CDR1 LNHDA, CDR2 SQIVND (reference sequence). The DNA of the CDR3 is TGTGCCAGTAGTACGGGACTAGCGGCTGCAGATACGCAGTATTTT. It codes for CASSTGLAAADTQYF.

J is TRBJ2-5 and V is TRBV4-1; 12 bases agree with TRBD2. The germline V gene encodes CDR1 MGHRA and CDR2 YSYEKL. The CDR3 covers 17 residues. V lost 0 bases, J lost 9 bases, and 11 bases stayed unmatched. In DNA form, the CDR3 reads TGCGCCAGCAGCCAAGATCGATCTAGCGGGGGGGCTCCGGCCCAGTACTTC. It translates to CASSQDRSSGGAPAQYF.

This clone was seen only a few times. For the CDR3, the DNA is TGTGCCAGCAGTTTCGATCAGCCCCAGCATTTT. Translating gives CASSFDQPQHF. This chain links TRBV28 with TRBJ1-5; D gene ambiguous. Germline loops: CDR1 MDHEN, CDR2 SYDVKM. The CDR3 length is 11 residues. V was trimmed by 3 bases and J by 5 bases, leaving 2 bases between them.

This CDR3 reads CASSPRQAKDNEQFF. In DNA, the CDR3 is TGTGCCAGCTCACCCCGACAGGCAAAGGACAATGAGCAGTTCTTC. This sequence joins TRBV18 and TRBJ2-1; tentative D call: TRBD1 (6 bases). Germline CDR1 is KGHSH and CDR2 is LQKENI. The CDR3 covers 15 residues. The V and J ends lost 3 bases and 5 bases respectively, with 14 bases between them.

This clone was detected only a few times. This chain links TRBV28 with TRBJ2-5, with a weak D call TRBD1 (6 bases). Trimming stripped 6 bases from V and 2 bases from J, with 16 bases between. The CDR3 runs 15 residues. The germline V gene has CDR1 MDHEN and CDR2 SYDVKM. CDR3: CASSPGHKFQETQYF. The CDR3 DNA is TGTGCCAGCAGCCCGGGACACAAATTTCAAGAGACCCAGTACTTC.